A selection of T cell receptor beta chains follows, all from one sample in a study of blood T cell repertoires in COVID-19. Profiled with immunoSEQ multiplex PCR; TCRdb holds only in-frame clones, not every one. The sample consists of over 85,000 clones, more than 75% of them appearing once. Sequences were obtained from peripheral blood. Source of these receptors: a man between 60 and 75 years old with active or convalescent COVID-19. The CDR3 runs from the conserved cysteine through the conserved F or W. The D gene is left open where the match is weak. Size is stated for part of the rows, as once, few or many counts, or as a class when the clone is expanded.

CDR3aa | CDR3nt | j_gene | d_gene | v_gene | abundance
CASSDRGLGPDTQYF | TGTGCCAGCAGCGACAGGGGTCTGGGGCCAGATACGCAGTATTTT | TRBJ2-3 | TRBD1 | TRBV6-2/TRBV6-3 | .
CASSLDTLNTEAFF | TGTGCCAGCAGCTTAGACACCTTGAACACTGAAGCTTTCTTT | TRBJ1-1 | . | TRBV7-2 | .
CASSLRVRGPQTGNTIYF | TGTGCCAGCAGCCTCCGGGTCCGAGGTCCACAAACTGGAAACACCATATATTTT | TRBJ1-3 | . | TRBV13 | .
CASSPPSVLSGDTQYF | TGTGCCAGCTCACCACCTTCGGTTTTGAGCGGGGATACGCAGTATTTT | TRBJ2-3 | . | TRBV18 | once
CASSIGGTGAYEQYF | TGCGCCAGCAGTATTGGAGGGACAGGGGCCTACGAGCAGTACTTC | TRBJ2-7 | TRBD1 | TRBV5-1 | .
CASSNRDNTDTQYF | TGTGCCAGCAGCAACCGGGACAACACAGATACGCAGTATTTT | TRBJ2-3 | . | TRBV9 | .
CASSIGRYEQFF | TGTGCCAGTAGTATAGGCCGGTACGAGCAGTTCTTC | TRBJ2-1 | . | TRBV19 | .
CASSPGETGEDTEAFF | TGCGCCAGCAGCCCCGGTGAGACAGGGGAGGACACTGAAGCTTTCTTT | TRBJ1-1 | TRBD1 | TRBV5-1 | .
CAWSPRGRNTEAFF | TGTGCCTGGAGTCCTAGGGGGCGAAACACTGAAGCTTTCTTT | TRBJ1-1 | TRBD1 | TRBV30 | .
CASSPGTSGSRAKNIQYF | TGTGCCAGCAGTCCCGGGACTAGCGGGAGCCGAGCCAAAAACATTCAGTACTTC | TRBJ2-4 | TRBD2 | TRBV6-6 | .
CASSPSPEAFF | TGTGCCAGCAGCCCTAGCCCTGAAGCTTTCTTT | TRBJ1-1 | . | TRBV7-9 | .
CAWSRGSGYGYTF | TGTGCCTGGAGCAGGGGGTCAGGCTATGGCTACACCTTC | TRBJ1-2 | TRBD1 | TRBV30 | .
CASRWGGASNEKLFF | TGTGCCAGCCGATGGGGGGGGGCGTCTAATGAAAAACTGTTTTTT | TRBJ1-4 | . | TRBV2 | .
CASSLSTGIAAEAFF | TGCGCCAGCAGCCTGTCGACAGGGATCGCGGCCGAAGCTTTCTTT | TRBJ1-1 | TRBD1 | TRBV5-1 | .
CASSQDLPSLGTDTQYF | TGCGCCAGCAGCCAAGATCTTCCTAGTCTAGGCACAGATACGCAGTATTTT | TRBJ2-3 | . | TRBV4-3 | .
CSASPGTGYNSPLHF | TGCAGTGCTAGTCCAGGGACAGGGTATAATTCACCCCTCCACTTT | TRBJ1-6 | TRBD1 | TRBV20-1 | .
CASSFSGPYEQYF | TGTGCCAGCAGCTTTAGCGGACCCTACGAGCAGTACTTC | TRBJ2-7 | . | TRBV28 | .
CASSGAFRNTEAFF | TGTGCCAGCTCGGGGGCCTTCCGGAACACTGAAGCTTTCTTT | TRBJ1-1 | . | TRBV18 | .
CASSQEGQGNTEAFF | TGCGCCAGCAGCCAAGAGGGACAGGGGAACACTGAAGCTTTCTTT | TRBJ1-1 | TRBD1 | TRBV4-1 | .
CASRHLQGAAEAFF | TGTGCCAGCAGACACCTCCAGGGGGCCGCTGAAGCTTTCTTT | TRBJ1-1 | TRBD1 | TRBV28 | .
CASSEWGVHGNTIYF | TGTGCCAGCAGTGAATGGGGGGTTCATGGAAACACCATATATTTT | TRBJ1-3 | . | TRBV25-1 | .
CSVVEAPKPAYEQFF | TGCAGCGTTGTGGAGGCCCCCAAGCCGGCCTATGAGCAGTTCTTC | TRBJ2-1 | . | TRBV29-1 | .
CASSSLLGDRAGTEAFF | TGTGCCAGCAGCAGTCTCCTAGGGGACAGGGCGGGCACTGAAGCTTTCTTT | TRBJ1-1 | TRBD1 | TRBV11-2 | .
CSGGDRRNNEQFF | TGCAGCGGGGGGGACAGGCGCAACAATGAGCAGTTCTTC | TRBJ2-1 | TRBD1 | TRBV29-1 | .
CASSFSVGGKTQYF | TGTGCCAGTAGTTTTAGCGTGGGTGGGAAGACCCAGTACTTC | TRBJ2-5 | . | TRBV19 | many
CASSDAFYATGTSTDTQYF | TGTGCCAGCAGCGACGCTTTTTACGCAACCGGGACTAGCACAGATACGCAGTATTTT | TRBJ2-3 | . | TRBV9 | .
CASSFRTVPMSTDTQYF | TGTGCCAGCAGCTTCCGGACAGTACCAATGAGCACAGATACGCAGTATTTT | TRBJ2-3 | . | TRBV7-8 | .
CASSLLAGTHEQYF | TGTGCCAGCAGCTTGCTAGCGGGAACGCACGAGCAGTACTTC | TRBJ2-7 | TRBD2 | TRBV5-5 | .
CASSSGGQGVNEQFF | TGTGCCAGCAGCTCAGGGGGACAGGGTGTAAATGAGCAGTTCTTC | TRBJ2-1 | TRBD1 | TRBV7-2 | .
CASSQSSNYGYTF | TGTGCCAGCAGCCAAAGCTCCAACTATGGCTACACCTTC | TRBJ1-2 | . | TRBV3-1/TRBV3-2 | .
CASSSGTGVGPQHF | TGTGCCAGCAGCTCCGGGACAGGGGTAGGTCCCCAGCATTTT | TRBJ1-5 | TRBD1 | TRBV5-6 | .
CASSLTSSGPSYEQYF | TGTGCCAGCAGTTTGACGAGTTCAGGTCCCTCCTACGAGCAGTACTTC | TRBJ2-7 | . | TRBV6-5 | .
CASSQGGTSTDTQYF | TGTGCCAGCAGCCAAGGCGGGACCAGCACAGATACGCAGTATTTT | TRBJ2-3 | . | TRBV3-1/TRBV3-2 | .
CASSSSSGQGTNLHGYTF | TGTGCCAGCAGCTCTAGCTCGGGACAGGGGACTAACCTCCATGGCTACACCTTC | TRBJ1-2 | TRBD1 | TRBV28 | .
CASRAPFYGYTF | TGTGCCAGCAGGGCACCCTTCTATGGCTACACCTTC | TRBJ1-2 | . | TRBV28 | many
CASSQGEGVNEKLFF | TGCGCCAGCAGCCAAGGAGAGGGGGTAAATGAAAAACTGTTTTTT | TRBJ1-4 | . | TRBV4-3 | .
CASSSRDRVVYNEQFF | TGTGCCAGTAGTTCAAGGGACAGGGTCGTTTACAATGAGCAGTTCTTC | TRBJ2-1 | TRBD1 | TRBV19 | once
CASSFNRGNEAFF | TGTGCCAGCAGCTTTAACAGGGGAAATGAAGCTTTCTTT | TRBJ1-1 | TRBD1 | TRBV7-9 | .
CASSGGSSSYEQYF | TGTGCCAGCAGTGGAGGGTCGAGCTCCTACGAGCAGTACTTC | TRBJ2-7 | . | TRBV2 | .
CATSSGRAGANVLTF | TGTGCCACGAGTAGTGGGCGGGCTGGGGCCAACGTCCTGACTTTC | TRBJ2-6 | . | TRBV19 | .
CATQDGSFTYEQYF | TGTGCCACCCAAGACGGTAGCTTCACCTACGAGCAGTACTTC | TRBJ2-7 | . | TRBV6-5 | .
CASSSREAHTDTQYF | TGTGCCAGCAGTAGCCGGGAGGCCCACACAGATACGCAGTATTTT | TRBJ2-3 | TRBD2 | TRBV6-5 | once
CASSRGLAGNNEQFF | TGTGCCAGCAGTAGGGGACTAGCGGGAAACAATGAGCAGTTCTTC | TRBJ2-1 | TRBD2 | TRBV6-6 | .
CASSEGGGTNYGYTF | TGTGCCAGCAGTGAGGGGGGGGGAACTAACTATGGCTACACCTTC | TRBJ1-2 | . | TRBV25-1 | .
CASRLQGFGSPLHF | TGTGCCAGCAGGTTACAGGGTTTCGGTTCACCCCTCCACTTT | TRBJ1-6 | . | TRBV28 | .
CASDAKGAFEAFF | TGTGCCAGCGATGCAAAGGGGGCCTTCGAAGCTTTCTTT | TRBJ1-1 | TRBD1 | TRBV6-5 | .
CASSYRMDTQYF | TGTGCCAGCAGTTACCGTATGGATACGCAGTATTTT | TRBJ2-3 | . | TRBV6-6 | .
CASSDTGTSLHEQYF | TGCGCCAGCAGTGATACCGGGACATCTTTACACGAGCAGTACTTC | TRBJ2-7 | . | TRBV10-1 | few
CASSDRVTQPQHF | TGTGCCAGTAGCGACAGGGTCACTCAGCCCCAGCATTTT | TRBJ1-5 | TRBD1 | TRBV19 | .
CASSLAHSNTEAFF | TGCGCCAGCAGCTTGGCCCATTCCAACACTGAAGCTTTCTTT | TRBJ1-1 | . | TRBV5-1 | .
CAISSGGLLNTGELFF | TGTGCCATCAGTTCAGGTGGACTATTGAACACCGGGGAGCTGTTTTTT | TRBJ2-2 | . | TRBV10-3 | .
CASSLFPGGNQPQHF | TGTGCCAGCAGTTTATTTCCCGGGGGCAATCAGCCCCAGCATTTT | TRBJ1-5 | . | TRBV28 | .
CASSDSTHSNQPQHF | TGTGCCAGCAGTGATAGCACGCATAGCAATCAGCCCCAGCATTTT | TRBJ1-5 | . | TRBV2 | .
CASSSQDSGYTF | TGCGCCAGCAGCTCTCAGGATTCGGGCTACACCTTC | TRBJ1-2 | . | TRBV5-1 | few
CASSPGLSNTEAFF | TGTGCCAGCTCACCCGGACTTTCGAACACTGAAGCTTTCTTT | TRBJ1-1 | . | TRBV18 | .
CASSHLKGLNGYTF | TGTGCCAGCTCACATTTGAAGGGGTTGAATGGCTACACCTTC | TRBJ1-2 | . | TRBV18 | .
CSVFGGVSGNTIYF | TGCAGCGTTTTCGGGGGGGTCTCTGGAAACACCATATATTTT | TRBJ1-3 | . | TRBV29-1 | few
CASSLGGGNQPQHF | TGTGCCAGCAGCTTAGGCGGGGGCAATCAGCCCCAGCATTTT | TRBJ1-5 | . | TRBV11-2 | .
CASSPQLGANIQYF | TGCGCCAGCAGTCCACAATTGGGGGCCAACATTCAGTACTTC | TRBJ2-4 | . | TRBV10-1 | .